This T cell receptor beta chain came from a study of cytomegalovirus exposure and HLA in healthy donors. Turning to this clone: What it binds is unknown.

13 Jbeta primers and 60 Vbeta primers were used for the PCR. This table comes from immunoSEQ multiplex PCR, and its TCRdb copy is limited to in-frame clones, with some not included. The profile covers some 160,000 clones, with nearly 85% appearing a single time and less than 4% taken by the ten largest. General observations from the study: Previous analysis showed most TCR beta V segments were productive about 90% or about 30% of the time. Accurate HLA-A and HLA-B prediction from TCR beta sequences was reported for most subjects. With later analysis, a missense DCLRE1C variant became linked to TCR beta V- and J-gene trimming.

Donors likely had unrecorded immune exposures despite being nominally healthy when sampled. Looked up from germline, CDR1 is SQVTM and CDR2 is ANQGSEA. With 7 bases clipped from V and 8 bases from J, the junction kept 5 bases outside the gene matches. This CDR3 contains 11 residues. This sequence joins TRBV29-1 and TRBJ2-1; the match to TRBD1 covers 7 bases. Sample: PBMCs. The receptor comes from a male donor in good health and CMV-seronegative. This CDR3 is CSGGTADEQFF. In nucleotides, the CDR3 is TGCAGCGGGGGGACAGCGGATGAGCAGTTCTTC.